This is a list of T cell receptor beta chains from one sample in a study of T cells in Graves' hyperthyroidism and ophthalmopathy. TCRdb analysed the multiplex PCR reads with MiXCR anew, one entry per CDR3 protein. The repertoire holds hundreds of thousands of distinct CDR3 sequences, over 12% seen once, with 25% to 30% in the top ten. The sequenced sample was blood. Source of these receptors: a man over 45 with Graves' ophthalmopathy. The CDR3 runs from the conserved cysteine through the conserved F or W. A D gene is named only where the DNA matches it firmly. Clone sizes are given selectively: once, few, many, or a class where the clone is expanded.

DNA: TGTGCCAGCAGCGATTCTAGCGGGAGGGCCGGCGCCGGGGAGCTGTTTTTT
CDR3: CASSDSSGRAGAGELFF
D: TRBD2
size: many
V: TRBV7-6
J: TRBJ2-2

DNA: TGTGCCAGCATGGAGGGACCGAGCACTGAAGCTTTCTTT
CDR3: CASMEGPSTEAFF
D: .
size: many
V: TRBV7-8
J: TRBJ1-1

DNA: TGTGCCAGCTCACCAACAGGGGGCTCGAATTCACCCCTCCACTTT
CDR3: CASSPTGGSNSPLHF
D: TRBD1
size: .
V: TRBV18
J: TRBJ1-6

DNA: TGTGCCAGCTCACCCTCAGCCGGGGAAACCTACGAGCAGTACTTC
CDR3: CASSPSAGETYEQYF
D: .
size: many
V: TRBV18
J: TRBJ2-7

DNA: TGTGCCAGCAGTCAACCTCTCGGGACACACTACGAGCAGTACTTC
CDR3: CASSQPLGTHYEQYF
D: .
size: many
V: TRBV28
J: TRBJ2-7

DNA: TGTGCCAGCAGCGGCTATGCGTCCTCTGGAAACACCATATATTTT
CDR3: CASSGYASSGNTIYF
D: .
size: .
V: TRBV12-3/TRBV12-4
J: TRBJ1-3

DNA: TGTGCCAGCAGTTTCACAGGGGGGGGCCCAGATACGCAGTATTTT
CDR3: CASSFTGGGPDTQYF
D: .
size: .
V: TRBV27
J: TRBJ2-3

DNA: TGTGCCAGCAGCCAAGGACAGGCCAGAGGACGAGCTTTCTTT
CDR3: CASSQGQARGRAFF
D: TRBD1
size: many
V: TRBV28
J: TRBJ1-1

DNA: TGTGCCAGCAGCTCAGATGACAGGCAGGACACCGGGGAGCTGTTTTTT
CDR3: CASSSDDRQDTGELFF
D: .
size: many
V: TRBV13
J: TRBJ2-2

DNA: TGTGCCAGCAGCGTAGCCCGGCTAGCGGGAGCTTACGAGCAGTACTTC
CDR3: CASSVARLAGAYEQYF
D: TRBD2
size: few
V: TRBV9
J: TRBJ2-7

DNA: TGTGCCAGCAGCCTCCCCCCACCGTACGAGCAGTACTTC
CDR3: CASSLPPPYEQYF
D: .
size: many
V: TRBV11-2
J: TRBJ2-7

DNA: TGTGCCAGCAGCCAAGATCTAGCGAGAAGGGGTCGAGGGACCCAGTACTTC
CDR3: CASSQDLARRGRGTQYF
D: .
size: .
V: TRBV14
J: TRBJ2-5

DNA: TGCAGTGCTAGCGCAGTCCTTCCCTACGAGCAGTACTTC
CDR3: CSASAVLPYEQYF
D: .
size: .
V: TRBV20-1
J: TRBJ2-7

DNA: TGTGCCAGCAGCGAAAAAGACAGGGTCACTGAAGCTTTCTTT
CDR3: CASSEKDRVTEAFF
D: TRBD1
size: many
V: TRBV2
J: TRBJ1-1

DNA: TGCGCCAGCAGCTTGGACCAGAACTCTGGGGCCAACGTCCTGACTTTC
CDR3: CASSLDQNSGANVLTF
D: .
size: .
V: TRBV5-1
J: TRBJ2-6

DNA: TGTGCCTGGAGCGGTATGGATGAGCAGTTCTTC
CDR3: CAWSGMDEQFF
D: .
size: .
V: TRBV30
J: TRBJ2-1

DNA: TGTGCCAGCAGTGAAAGACTAGCGGGAGCACCTGAGCAGTTCTTC
CDR3: CASSERLAGAPEQFF
D: TRBD2
size: many
V: TRBV6-1
J: TRBJ2-1

DNA: TGTGCCAGTAGTACTCGTGAGCAACCAAAAACCCCCGGGGAGCTGTTTTTT
CDR3: CASSTREQPKTPGELFF
D: .
size: .
V: TRBV19
J: TRBJ2-2

DNA: TGTGCCAGCAGCCGCCGGGACAGGGATAATTCACCCCTCCACTTT
CDR3: CASSRRDRDNSPLHF
D: TRBD1
size: few
V: TRBV4-2
J: TRBJ1-6

DNA: TGTGCCAGCAGCCCGGCGGGGGGGAGGGGGGACACTGAAGCTTTCTTT
CDR3: CASSPAGGRGDTEAFF
D: .
size: many
V: TRBV28
J: TRBJ1-1

DNA: TGTGCCAGCAGTGTCGTAGGACAGCCCCAGCATTTT
CDR3: CASSVVGQPQHF
D: .
size: many
V: TRBV2
J: TRBJ1-5

DNA: TGCAGCGTGAGATTGACAGGGGTGAATCAGCCCCAGCATTTT
CDR3: CSVRLTGVNQPQHF
D: TRBD1
size: many
V: TRBV29-1
J: TRBJ1-5

DNA: TGCAGCGTTGAAGATGCACAGGGTCCTAATGAAAAACTGTTTTTT
CDR3: CSVEDAQGPNEKLFF
D: .
size: many
V: TRBV29-1
J: TRBJ1-4

DNA: TGCAGTGCTAGAGGGGGACCAGATTACAATGAGCAGTTCTTC
CDR3: CSARGGPDYNEQFF
D: .
size: .
V: TRBV20-1
J: TRBJ2-1

DNA: TGTGCCAGCAGTGGCTCAGGGGGAAGCAATCAGCCCCAGCATTTT
CDR3: CASSGSGGSNQPQHF
D: TRBD1
size: .
V: TRBV6-2/TRBV6-3
J: TRBJ1-5

DNA: TGCAGTGCTAGGGATTGGCACAATGAGCAGTTCTTC
CDR3: CSARDWHNEQFF
D: .
size: many
V: TRBV20-1
J: TRBJ2-1

DNA: TGTGCCAGCACGACAGGCAGATTAAGGACAGATACGCAGTATTTT
CDR3: CASTTGRLRTDTQYF
D: .
size: few
V: TRBV6-1
J: TRBJ2-3

DNA: TGTGCCAGCGGACAGACTAGCGGAAACACCGGGGAGCTGTTTTTT
CDR3: CASGQTSGNTGELFF
D: TRBD2
size: many
V: TRBV6-1
J: TRBJ2-2

DNA: TGCAGTGCTGGACCGGGACCGAACGCCTACGAGCAGTACTTC
CDR3: CSAGPGPNAYEQYF
D: .
size: few
V: TRBV20-1
J: TRBJ2-7

DNA: TGTGCCAGCAGTTTATGGCTAGCAGCAGAGACCCAGTACTTC
CDR3: CASSLWLAAETQYF
D: .
size: many
V: TRBV12-3/TRBV12-4
J: TRBJ2-5

DNA: TGTGCCAGCAGCTCCGTAGCGGGAGAGCTTTCAGGGGAGCTGTTTTTT
CDR3: CASSSVAGELSGELFF
D: TRBD2
size: .
V: TRBV9
J: TRBJ2-2

DNA: TGTGCCAGCAGTTCGGTCCGATACGAGCAGTACTTC
CDR3: CASSSVRYEQYF
D: .
size: few
V: TRBV6-2/TRBV6-3
J: TRBJ2-7

DNA: TGTGCCTGGAGGGGACGAGGGGCCGATGGCTACACCTTC
CDR3: CAWRGRGADGYTF
D: .
size: many
V: TRBV30
J: TRBJ1-2

DNA: TGTGCCAGCAGCGTAGAAGGCAGGAGCTATGAAAAACTGTTTTTT
CDR3: CASSVEGRSYEKLFF
D: .
size: few
V: TRBV9
J: TRBJ1-4

DNA: TGCAGTGCTAGAGATTACAGGACTAGCGCAAAAGATTACAATGAGCAGTTCTTC
CDR3: CSARDYRTSAKDYNEQFF
D: TRBD2
size: few
V: TRBV20-1
J: TRBJ2-1

DNA: TGTGCCAGCAGTTACTCCACAGGGGGAAACATTCAGTACTTC
CDR3: CASSYSTGGNIQYF
D: TRBD1
size: .
V: TRBV6-6
J: TRBJ2-4

DNA: TGTGCCAGCAATCCCGACGGGGTTCGAGAGCAGTACTTC
CDR3: CASNPDGVREQYF
D: .
size: many
V: TRBV11-2
J: TRBJ2-7

DNA: TGTGCCAGCAGCGAAAACTATAGCGGGAGGGCCGGAGAGACCCAGTACTTC
CDR3: CASSENYSGRAGETQYF
D: TRBD2
size: .
V: TRBV7-9
J: TRBJ2-5

DNA: TGTGCCAGCAGTGGGACTAGCGGGGTCTACGAGCAGTACTTC
CDR3: CASSGTSGVYEQYF
D: TRBD2
size: many
V: TRBV12-3/TRBV12-4
J: TRBJ2-7

DNA: TGTGCCAGCAGCTTATCACGAAGCTCCTACAATGAGCAGTTCTTC
CDR3: CASSLSRSSYNEQFF
D: .
size: many
V: TRBV7-2
J: TRBJ2-1

DNA: TGTGCCAGCAGCGTAGTTCCCCTCAGCAATGAGCAGTTCTTC
CDR3: CASSVVPLSNEQFF
D: .
size: .
V: TRBV9
J: TRBJ2-1

DNA: TGTGCCAGCAGCGATCTCCTAGCGAGGGGAACCCACGAGCAGTACTTC
CDR3: CASSDLLARGTHEQYF
D: .
size: many
V: TRBV5-6
J: TRBJ2-7

DNA: TGTGCCACCAGTGATGAATCAGGGCGGAGTGAGCAGTACTTC
CDR3: CATSDESGRSEQYF
D: .
size: .
V: TRBV24-1
J: TRBJ2-7

DNA: TGTGCCAGCAGCTTATTTCCAGACAAAGAGACCCAGTACTTC
CDR3: CASSLFPDKETQYF
D: .
size: .
V: TRBV7-9
J: TRBJ2-5

DNA: TGTGCCAGCAGCCAAGATGACAGGGGCGGTGGCTACACCTTC
CDR3: CASSQDDRGGGYTF
D: TRBD1
size: many
V: TRBV3-1
J: TRBJ1-2

DNA: TGTGCCAGCAGCTTAAATAATTGGGAGAACACTGAAGCTTTCTTT
CDR3: CASSLNNWENTEAFF
D: .
size: many
V: TRBV11-2
J: TRBJ1-1

DNA: TGTGCCAGCAGCTTAGGGGTTCTGGGCTATGGCTACACCTTC
CDR3: CASSLGVLGYGYTF
D: .
size: many
V: TRBV7-8
J: TRBJ1-2

DNA: TGTGCCAGCTCACCTGGAATCGTCGGGGTGCAGACCACAGATACGCAGTATTTT
CDR3: CASSPGIVGVQTTDTQYF
D: .
size: many
V: TRBV18
J: TRBJ2-3

DNA: TGTGCCAGCAGTTACACTAGCGGAGGCGCGAACACCGGGGAGCTGTTTTTT
CDR3: CASSYTSGGANTGELFF
D: TRBD2
size: .
V: TRBV6-5
J: TRBJ2-2

DNA: TGTGCCAGCAGTCCAACAGGGAAACAAGAGACCCAGTACTTC
CDR3: CASSPTGKQETQYF
D: .
size: many
V: TRBV2
J: TRBJ2-5

DNA: TGCAGCGTTGTAGCTGGGTTTGGCTACACCTTC
CDR3: CSVVAGFGYTF
D: .
size: many
V: TRBV29-1
J: TRBJ1-2

DNA: TGCAGCGTTGCAAGACAGGGGGCAACTAATGAAAAACTGTTTTTT
CDR3: CSVARQGATNEKLFF
D: TRBD1
size: few
V: TRBV29-1
J: TRBJ1-4

DNA: TGCAGTGCTTTCGGGAGTTTAGATGAGCAGTTCTTC
CDR3: CSAFGSLDEQFF
D: .
size: many
V: TRBV20-1
J: TRBJ2-1

DNA: TGTGCCAGCAGTCTCCGGGGACAAGCCTACGAGCAGTACTTC
CDR3: CASSLRGQAYEQYF
D: .
size: few
V: TRBV12-3/TRBV12-4
J: TRBJ2-7

DNA: TGTGCCAGCAGCCCCCGGGTAGCGGGGGTCTTAACCGGGGAGCTGTTTTTT
CDR3: CASSPRVAGVLTGELFF
D: TRBD2
size: many
V: TRBV11-1
J: TRBJ2-2